The clone carrying this T cell receptor (beta chain) turned up a few times. Its target is not known. CDR3 length: 16 amino acids. Germline CDR1 SEHNR, CDR2 FQNEAQ (reference sequence). V was trimmed by 1 base and J by 4 bases, leaving 15 bases between them. These data are taken from a study of molecular identifiers for immune sequencing clone quantification. Study background: Naive CD8 RNA (around 20,000 or 99,000 cells) was divided into five aliquots, with four sequenced.

Each CDR3 protein is one row after TCRdb ran MiXCR on the PCR reads. This table has roughly 300,000 distinct CDR3 sequences, about 22% appearing once. Naive CD8 T cell sorting was performed on the CD8+CD4-CCR7+CD45RA+ phenotype. Findings and caveats of the study: Clone sizes could be underestimated for highly expanded clones when identical TCR molecules share a barcode. Clones that had above 20 RNA copies took up over 99% of effector molecules but under 1% in naive cells.

The receptor was derived from a human donor in good health. Some libraries in this study had Jurkat cell RNA spiked in. V is TRBV7-9 and J is TRBJ2-3; D unclear. Sequencing was carried out using naive CD8+ T cells from blood, with Jurkat cell RNA spiked in. Described subset: FACS-sorted CD8+CD4-CCR7+CD45RA+ naive T cells. This CDR3 is CASSLVMGREADTQYF. The CDR3 nucleotides are TGTGCCAGCAGCTTAGTAATGGGCCGAGAGGCAGATACGCAGTATTTT.